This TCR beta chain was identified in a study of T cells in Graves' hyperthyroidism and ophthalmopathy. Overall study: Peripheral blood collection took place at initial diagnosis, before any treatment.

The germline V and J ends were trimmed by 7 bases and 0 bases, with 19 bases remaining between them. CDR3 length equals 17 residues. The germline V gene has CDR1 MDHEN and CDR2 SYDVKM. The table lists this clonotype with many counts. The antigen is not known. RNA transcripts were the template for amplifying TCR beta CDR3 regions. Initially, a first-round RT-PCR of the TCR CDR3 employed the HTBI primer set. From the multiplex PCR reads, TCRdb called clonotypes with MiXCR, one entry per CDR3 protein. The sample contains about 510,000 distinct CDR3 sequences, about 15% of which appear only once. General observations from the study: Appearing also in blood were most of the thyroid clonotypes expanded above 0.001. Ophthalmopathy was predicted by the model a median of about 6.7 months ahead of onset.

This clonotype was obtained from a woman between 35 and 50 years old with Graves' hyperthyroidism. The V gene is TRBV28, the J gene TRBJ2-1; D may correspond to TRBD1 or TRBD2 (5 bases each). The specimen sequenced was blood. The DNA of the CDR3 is TGTGCCAGCACCCGAATGGGGACCGCTAGCTCCTACAATGAGCAGTTCTTC. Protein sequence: CASTRMGTASSYNEQFF.